This TCR beta chain was retrieved from a study of blood T cell repertoires in COVID-19. Study-level background: Material from acute and convalescent COVID-19 was sourced from the United States, Italy and Spain. T cells, B-cell-depleted T cells, or PBMCs supplied cDNA or gDNA.

Per the authors' pipeline: The assay estimated nucleated cells by amplifying reference gene primers. Sequencing used immunoSEQ multiplex PCR; TCRdb keeps in-frame clones, though not all of them. For V, J and clone size, that table is used; D and trimming come from the DNA. The sample records 240,000 or so clones, around 86% being singletons. Germline V CDR1 and CDR2: SEHNR, FQNEAQ (reference sequence). CDR3 length: 14 residues. The ends were cut back, 3 bases at V and 0 bases at J, with 7 bases in the middle. The V gene is TRBV7-9, the J gene TRBJ2-3; tentative D call: TRBD2 (6 bases). The specimen was peripheral blood. The TCR was taken from a woman aged 25-40 years who had recovered from COVID-19. The CDR3 spells CASSFLASTDTQYF. The CDR3 nucleotides read TGTGCCAGCAGCTTTCTAGCGAGCACAGATACGCAGTATTTT.